One and the same sample provided the 7 T cell receptor beta chains below, sequenced in a study of vaccination and CD4 T cells after COVID-19. Cultured CD4+ T cell DNA underwent sequencing with the Oncomine TCR Beta short-read assay. Genomic DNA from cultured CD4+ T cells was extracted. MiXCR, applied by TCRdb to the PCR reads, yields one record per CDR3 protein. The table lists 8,000 to 10,000 distinct CDR3 sequences, less than 35% of them singletons. Stated treatment: approximately 11-day PBMC culture with coronavirus spike peptide pools or control peptides (ViraFEST assay). One should note that the unexposed donor's CD4+ T cells were collected before the COVID-19 pandemic (2011-2018). For these receptors, no antigen is known. Sequencing was done on a sample of CD4+ T cells from blood, cultured in vitro. These receptors were obtained from a human donor in good health.

This CDR3 reads CASSSTPDPNQPQHF. In DNA form, the CDR3 reads TGTGCCAGCAGCTCGACACCTGACCCCAATCAGCCCCAGCATTTT. The chain combines TRBV7-2 with TRBJ1-5; D gene uncertain. CDR3 length: 15 amino acids. Trimming shortened V by 4 bases and J by 3 bases, and 13 bases separated the two germline ends. CDR1 is SGHTA and CDR2 is FQGNSA in the germline V gene.

This clonotype was detected a few times. A read error may account for a junction end that differs from germline. This sequence joins TRBV6-2 or TRBV6-3 and TRBJ2-7; tentative D call: TRBD2 (5 bases). The CDR3 covers 14 residues. CDR1 MNHEY and CDR2 SVGEGT come from the germline V gene. CDR3 in DNA: TGTGCCAGCAGTTACTCGGAGGTCTCCTCCGAGCAGTACTTC. Encoded protein: CASSYSEVSSEQYF.

This clonotype was seen more than once but under ten times. The rearrangement uses TRBV19 and TRBJ1-1; weak D call: TRBD1 (6 bases). Germline V gene data show CDR1 as LNHDA and CDR2 as SQIVND (reference sequence). The CDR3 covers 15 residues. The V and J ends lost 1 base and 1 base respectively, with 10 bases between them. CDR3 bases: TGTGCCAGTAGTATAGGCGACAGGCGGAACACTGAAGCTTTCTTT. Translating gives CASSIGDRRNTEAFF.

This clonotype came up a few times. The V and J genes are TRBV7-8 and TRBJ1-1; D unclear. This CDR3 has 14 residues. Germline V gene lookup returns CDR1 SGHVS and CDR2 FQNEAQ. V dropped 1 base and J dropped 1 base, with 7 bases sitting between them. The CDR3 DNA sequence: TGTGCCAGCAGCTTAGGGAGGAGGAACACTGAAGCTTTCTTT. Translating gives CASSLGRRNTEAFF.

The V gene is TRBV4-2, the J gene TRBJ1-5, with 9 bases aligning to TRBD1. The V segment lost 7 bases and the J segment 2 bases; nucleotides outside the gene matches: 6. The germline CDR1 and CDR2 sequences are LGHNA and YNFKEQ. This CDR3 has 15 amino acids. CDR3: CASNGTGRGNQPQHF. CDR3 DNA sequence: TGTGCCAGCAATGGGACAGGGAGGGGCAATCAGCCCCAGCATTTT.

This clonotype was picked up a small number of times. The gene calls are TRBV7-2 and TRBJ2-2; no clear D. Germline loops: CDR1 SGHTA, CDR2 FQGNSA. The CDR3 extends over 14 amino acids. The V end was cut by 8 bases, the J end by 0 bases, with 10 bases between. The CDR3 DNA follows: TGTGCCAGCGCTACCTACACGAACACCGGGGAGCTGTTTTTT. This sequence encodes CASATYTNTGELFF.

This clonotype was observed a single time. The DNA of the CDR3 is TGCGCCAGCTCGTCGATCGGACAGAACTATGGCTACACCTTC. It is translated as CASSSIGQNYGYTF. The rearrangement uses TRBV5-1 and TRBJ1-2; the D gene is possibly TRBD1 (6 bases). This CDR3 has 14 residues. V was shortened by 7 bases and J by 2 bases, with 15 bases between the two germline ends. CDR1 and CDR2 from the germline V gene are SGHRS and YFSETQ.